Listed below are T cell receptor beta chains from one sample, sequenced in a study of metastatic and nonmetastatic thyroid tumors. From the PCR reads, TCRdb re-called clones with MiXCR. This table has around 3,500 clones, less than 40% appearing once. Sequenced material: adjacent normal tissue. These receptors were collected from a male donor with papillary thyroid cancer or a benign thyroid nodule (not recorded which). Some clones in this sample may be carry-over from other donors' samples. Both conserved end residues are part of each CDR3. The D gene is left open where the match is weak. Expanded clones are given a class, and other clones once, few, many or no size at all.

clone_size d_call j_call v_call cdr3_nt cdr3_aa
. . TRBJ2-7 TRBV28 TGTGCCACCACTGCCTCGACAGGCTCCCTTACCTACGAGCAGTACTTC CATTASTGSLTYEQYF
. TRBD1 TRBJ2-1 TRBV20-1 TGCAGTGCTAGACGGGGGACAGGGGGGAAGAATGAGCAGTTCTTC CSARRGTGGKNEQFF
. TRBD1 TRBJ2-5 TRBV5-1 TGCGCCAGTAAAAACAGGGGGCACTGGGAGACCCAGTACTTC CASKNRGHWETQYF
. TRBD1 TRBJ2-5 TRBV2 TGTGCCAGCACTAGACAGGGGGGTCCCCAAGAGACCCAGTACTTC CASTRQGGPQETQYF
few TRBD1 TRBJ1-1 TRBV6-1 TGTGCCAGCAGTGATCTTCTGGCAGGGGGCGCAAGGTGGGAAGCTTTCTTT CASSDLLAGGARWEAFF
few . TRBJ2-3 TRBV28 TGTGCCAGCAGTGTCACGGACCGGTCACAGTATTTT CASSVTDRSQYF
once . TRBJ1-1 TRBV4-1 TGCGCCAGCAGCCAAGCGGGGATGAACACTGAAGCTTTCTTT CASSQAGMNTEAFF
. TRBD1 TRBJ2-7 TRBV20-1 TGCAGTGCTAGAGATCGGGACAGGAATTACGAGCAGTACTTC CSARDRDRNYEQYF
. TRBD2 TRBJ2-7 TRBV27 TGTGCCAGCAGTGCACTAGCGGGACATTACGAGCAGTACTTC CASSALAGHYEQYF
. TRBD1 TRBJ1-6 TRBV20-1 TGCAGTTCTAAGACAGGGGGATCTTCACCCCTCCACTTT CSSKTGGSSPLHF
once . TRBJ1-4 TRBV11-2 TGTGCCAGCAGCTTAGATGAAAAACTGTTTTTT CASSLDEKLFF
. TRBD2 TRBJ2-1 TRBV12-3/TRBV12-4 TGTGCCAGCAGGCCTGGACTAGCGGGAGGGTGGGATGAGCAGTTCTTC CASRPGLAGGWDEQFF
. . TRBJ1-2 TRBV10-3 TGTGCCATCAGTGGGACCCCGGACCATGGCTACACCTTC CAISGTPDHGYTF
. . TRBJ1-6 TRBV20-1 TGCAGTGCTAGGGGAACAGGGTGGGGATCACCCCTCCACTTT CSARGTGWGSPLHF
. . TRBJ2-1 TRBV11-2 TGTGCCAGCAGCTATCGTATCACTCAGTTCTTC CASSYRITQFF
few TRBD1 TRBJ2-3 TRBV2 TGTGCCAGCAGCCCCCGGGACAGGGTGCAGTATTTT CASSPRDRVQYF
few . TRBJ1-1 TRBV6-1 TGTGCCAGCAGTGATTTGACCAACACTGAAGCTTTCTTT CASSDLTNTEAFF